This TCR beta chain is from a study of T cell changes during pregnancy in multiple sclerosis. The data were produced by immunoSEQ multiplex PCR, yet TCRdb's version contains in-frame clones alone and is incomplete. This repertoire shows 55,000 or so clones, about nine tenths found once; its top ten account for about 0.18%. This clone occurred once. Germline V gene data show CDR1 as SGHAT and CDR2 as FQDESV (reference sequence). The CDR3 totals 13 residues. J gave up 7 bases and V 8 bases, and 6 bases lay outside the gene matches. This chain uses TRBV11-1 with TRBJ1-2; 11 bases match TRBD1. This sequence originates from a female donor in good health, enrolled as a control in a pregnancy study. Sequenced material: CD4+ T cells from peripheral blood mononuclear cells, taken after pregnancy. CDR3 DNA: TGTGCCAGCTCAGGGACAGGGGGAACTGGCTACACCTTC. This encodes CASSGTGGTGYTF.